This passage covers 23 T cell receptor beta chains from one sample sequenced in a study of a mutant IDH1 vaccine in newly diagnosed glioma. The antigens for these receptors are not known. The sample's time point: week 23, last vaccination. A 20-mer mutant IDH1 peptide at 300 ug was injected subcutaneously with topical imiquimod. Assay: immunoSEQ multiplex PCR; the TCRdb copy retains only in-frame clones and omits some. The sample comprises over 45,000 clones, under 90% of which are singletons, and 5% to 8% rests with the top ten. The source was PBMCs, collected from a glioma patient whose treatment included an IDH1 peptide vaccine. Every receptor here comes from a man aged 35-49 years with glioma.

The table lists this clone with a count of one. The chain employs TRBV6-5 and TRBJ2-2, with D hard to call. CDR3 length equals 16 residues. Germline V CDR1 and CDR2: MNHEY, SVGAGI. V was cut by 2 bases and J by 0 bases, with 10 bases left in between. CDR3 amino acids: CASSYVSLSNTGELFF. For the CDR3, the DNA is TGTGCCAGCAGTTACGTCTCTCTCTCGAACACCGGGGAGCTGTTTTTT.

The rearrangement joins TRBV7-9 to TRBJ1-1; the match to TRBD1 covers 7 bases. J gave up 4 bases and V 8 bases, and 4 bases lay outside the gene matches. CDR3 length equals 12 residues. The germline V gene encodes CDR1 SEHNR and CDR2 FQNEAQ (reference sequence). CDR3: CASGDSGTEAFF. Written as DNA, the CDR3 is TGTGCCAGCGGGGACAGTGGCACTGAAGCTTTCTTT.

The genes are TRBV30 and TRBJ1-1, with D uncertain. The CDR3 runs 12 residues. Per germline, CDR1 GTSNPN and CDR2 SVGIG (reference sequence). V lost 5 bases to trimming and J lost 2 bases, with 9 bases between them. The CDR3 DNA reads as TGTGCCTGGGATTGGGGAAACACTGAAGCTTTCTTT. Translated, it gives CAWDWGNTEAFF.

The chain links TRBV4-1 to TRBJ2-1, with TRBD1 as a possible D gene (6 bases). CDR1 and CDR2 from the germline V gene are MGHRA and YSYEKL. There are 15 residues in the CDR3. The V gene lost 4 bases and the J gene lost 2 bases, with 12 bases spanning the gap. The CDR3 protein is CASSPGTPTYNEQFF. CDR3 nucleotides: TGCGCCAGCAGCCCCGGGACACCTACCTACAATGAGCAGTTCTTC.

This clone appeared a few times. The rearrangement uses TRBV2 and TRBJ1-6; D perhaps matches TRBD1 (5 bases). This CDR3 comprises 13 residues. Germline CDR1 SNHLY, CDR2 FYNNEI. V lost 4 bases and J lost 8, with 9 bases in between. CDR3 coding DNA: TGTGCCAGCAGTGGTGGGGGATATTCACCCCTCCACTTT. Protein: CASSGGGYSPLHF.

The rearrangement joins TRBV5-5 to TRBJ2-7; D is unclear. The ends were cut back, 2 bases at V and 0 bases at J, with 9 bases in the middle. Germline-derived CDR1 and CDR2 are SGHKS and YYEKEE (reference sequence). The CDR3 is 14 amino acids. The CDR3 region is CASSFGVGSYEQYF. The CDR3 DNA sequence: TGTGCCAGCAGCTTTGGGGTGGGCTCCTACGAGCAGTACTTC.

This clone is a singleton in its sample. The chain recombines TRBV30 with TRBJ1-2; TRBD1 aligns across 8 bases. CDR1 and CDR2 (germline): GTSNPN, SVGIG (reference sequence). The CDR3 has 12 amino acids. Losses at the gene ends were 5 bases for V and 4 bases for J; bases not matched to a gene: 3. The CDR3 bases are TGTGCCTGGGGACAGGGCCCCTATGGCTACACCTTC. This encodes CAWGQGPYGYTF.

CDR3 nucleotides: TGTGCCAGCAGCCAAGTGGGGCGCAATTCACCCCTCCACTTT. Amino acids: CASSQVGRNSPLHF. V gene TRBV14 combines with J gene TRBJ1-6, with D perhaps matching TRBD1 (5 bases). The CDR3 loop spans 14 amino acids. Between the trimmed V and J ends, which lost 1 base and 7 bases, there was a span of 8 bases. Germline CDR1 SGHDN, CDR2 FVKESK.

The V call is TRBV19, the J call TRBJ2-7; no reliable D call. The CDR3 is 15 amino acids. Trimming left V 5 bases short and J 0 bases short, with 14 bases between. CDR1 is LNHDA, CDR2 SQIVND, per germline (reference sequence). CDR3 region: CASSPPTGSSYEQYF. The CDR3, as DNA: TGTGCCAGTAGTCCTCCGACGGGCAGCTCCTACGAGCAGTACTTC.

The chain recombines TRBV6-5 with TRBJ1-4; tentative D call: TRBD1 (5 bases). The CDR3 spans 15 residues. Trimming removed 0 bases at V and 10 bases at J, with 15 bases between. Germline CDR1 is MNHEY and CDR2 is SVGAGI. CDR3 bases: TGTGCCAGCAGTTACTCGAGAAGGGGACCTGGAAAACTGTTTTTT. Its translation: CASSYSRRGPGKLFF.

J is TRBJ1-1 and V is TRBV6-1; weak D call: TRBD1 (6 bases). V lost 5 bases and J lost 0, with 10 bases in between. This CDR3 comprises 14 residues. Per the germline V gene, CDR1 is MNHNS and CDR2 is SASEGT. CDR3 DNA: TGTGCCAGCAGTAGGACAGACTTGAACACTGAAGCTTTCTTT. Its protein is CASSRTDLNTEAFF.

The chain joins TRBV2 to TRBJ2-7, with 10 bases aligning to TRBD1. The ends lost 4 bases at V and 3 bases at J; junction bases unmatched: 3. Looked up from germline, CDR1 is SNHLY and CDR2 is FYNNEI. CDR3 length equals 14 residues. This chain's CDR3 is CASSAGTGDYEQYF. CDR3 DNA sequence: TGTGCCAGCAGTGCCGGGACAGGGGACTACGAGCAGTACTTC.

This clone has only one observation. This chain connects TRBV4-2 to TRBJ2-1; D ambiguous. Germline V lookup: CDR1 LGHNA, CDR2 YNFKEQ. CDR3 length: 15 amino acids. Trimming removed 0 bases from V and 9 bases from J, with 15 bases in between. In nucleotides, the CDR3 is TGTGCCAGCAGCCAAGAACTGCGGCTAGTTACTGAGCAGTTCTTC. This codes for CASSQELRLVTEQFF.

The rearrangement uses TRBV5-4 and TRBJ1-4, with D possibly matching TRBD1 (5 bases). Trimming cost V 4 bases and J 8 bases, with 15 bases left between them. The CDR3 length is 14 residues. Germline CDR1 is SGHNT and CDR2 is YYREEE (reference sequence). CDR3 in amino acids: CASSRTSQREKLFF. The CDR3 DNA sequence: TGTGCCAGCAGCCGGACATCTCAGAGGGAAAAACTGTTTTTT.

The gene calls are TRBV2 and TRBJ2-3; tentative D call: TRBD2 (6 bases). V shed 5 bases and J shed 2 bases, with 11 bases lying between them. The CDR3 extends over 14 amino acids. Germline V gene data show CDR1 as SNHLY and CDR2 as FYNNEI. The CDR3 spells CASSPGLATDTQYF. CDR3 nucleotide sequence: TGTGCCAGCAGTCCGGGACTTGCCACAGATACGCAGTATTTT.

The chain has TRBV6-6 and TRBJ1-4; tentative D call: TRBD1 (5 bases). The germline V gene has CDR1 MNHNY and CDR2 SVGAGI (reference sequence). The CDR3 consists of 13 residues. Trimming took 2 bases from V and 8 from J, leaving 9 bases between them. The CDR3 loop reads CASSYPEGEKLFF. In DNA form, the CDR3 reads TGTGCCAGCAGTTACCCCGAGGGGGAAAAACTGTTTTTT.

In its sample, this clone is medium-sized. This sequence joins TRBV6-5 and TRBJ1-2; 7 bases map to TRBD1. The germline gives CDR1 MNHEY, CDR2 SVGAGI. This CDR3 region has 13 residues. Trimming at V came to 5 bases and at J to 4 bases, leaving 4 bases not matched to a gene. The CDR3 nucleotides read TGTGCCAGCAGTAGGGACAGCTTCTATGGCTACACCTTC. This sequence encodes CASSRDSFYGYTF.

The rearrangement uses TRBV2 and TRBJ1-2; no definite D call. Trimming shortened V by 9 bases and J by 8 bases, and 13 bases separated the two germline ends. The CDR3 contains 11 residues. Germline CDR1 SNHLY, CDR2 FYNNEI. The CDR3 nucleotides are TGTGCCAGTGTTAGGGATGGGGGCTACACCTTC. It codes for CASVRDGGYTF.

The J gene is TRBJ1-1, the V gene TRBV30, with a possible D match to TRBD1 (5 bases). Germline CDR1 GTSNPN, CDR2 SVGIG (reference sequence). The CDR3 covers 12 residues. Trimming took off 0 bases at V and 5 bases at J, with 7 bases between the two ends. Written as DNA, the CDR3 is TGTGCCTGGAGTGTACGGGGGACTGAAGCTTTCTTT. Amino acids: CAWSVRGTEAFF.

The chain is built from TRBV19 and TRBJ1-1, with TRBD1 matching over 10 bases. With 6 bases clipped from V and 5 bases from J, the junction kept 6 bases outside the gene matches. The length of the CDR3 is 14 residues. Germline-derived CDR1 and CDR2 are LNHDA and SQIVND (reference sequence). The CDR3 is CASSRDRGRTEAFF. CDR3 in DNA: TGTGCCAGTAGCCGGGACAGGGGACGGACTGAAGCTTTCTTT.

This clone was observed a single time. The chain has TRBV6-5 and TRBJ1-4; D not resolved. Germline values: CDR1 MNHEY, CDR2 SVGAGI. V dropped 6 bases and J dropped 0 bases, with 11 bases sitting between them. This CDR3 comprises 15 residues. CDR3 region: CASSGIGATNEKLFF. The CDR3 coding sequence is TGTGCCAGCAGCGGGATCGGGGCAACTAATGAAAAACTGTTTTTT.

This rearrangement joins TRBV5-1 to TRBJ1-1; the D is unclear. Trimming shortened V by 3 bases and J by 0 bases, and 6 bases separated the two germline ends. There are 13 residues in the CDR3. CDR1 SGHRS and CDR2 YFSETQ come from the germline V gene. DNA for the CDR3: TGCGCCAGCAGCTCGCAGGTGAACACTGAAGCTTTCTTT. It is translated as CASSSQVNTEAFF.

This clone appeared a single time. The V gene is TRBV4-2, the J gene TRBJ1-2, with D possibly being TRBD1 (6 bases). Germline CDR1 and CDR2: LGHNA and YNFKEQ. The CDR3 extends over 15 amino acids. Trimming took off 0 bases at V and 0 bases at J, with 8 bases between the two ends. The CDR3 region has the DNA TGTGCCAGCAGCCAAGAGACAGGCCCTAACTATGGCTACACCTTC. Its translation: CASSQETGPNYGYTF.